Listed below are T cell receptor beta chains from one sample, sequenced in a study of T-cell memory formation after mild COVID-19. TCRdb ran MiXCR on the 5' RACE reads and lists one entry per CDR3 protein. The profile covers 500,000 to 650,000 distinct CDR3 sequences, with about a fifth appearing a single time and under 8.5% taken by the ten largest. Material for sequencing was PBMCs or a T cell subset sorted from them (not recorded which). The source of these receptors is an adult woman who had mild COVID-19 (a few samples of this study predate the infection). Cell type and time point are not known. The CDR3 runs from the conserved cysteine through the conserved F or W.

CDR3 length	V gene	J gene	CDR3 protein
14	TRBV4-1	TRBJ1-4	CASSQTENNEKLFF
11	TRBV6-6	TRBJ2-1	CASRGDNEQFF
16	TRBV7-2	TRBJ2-1	CASSRTPSGPYNEQFF
17	TRBV5-6	TRBJ2-3	CASSLYRVAGDTDTQYF
14	TRBV6-5	TRBJ2-3	CASRGGPSTDTQYF
13	TRBV4-1	TRBJ2-1	CASSQAFGTGQFF
19	TRBV12-3/TRBV12-4	TRBJ2-7	CASSLVGRGGGVGTYEQYF
14	TRBV11-1	TRBJ1-5	CASVGSYSNQPQHF
14	TRBV5-6	TRBJ2-3	CASSLGGSMDTQYF
13	TRBV6-5	TRBJ2-7	CASGEGAPREQYF
17	TRBV24-1	TRBJ2-1	CATSEGGQGLIYNEQFF
14	TRBV30	TRBJ2-7	CAWMGDRIPYEQYF
14	TRBV20-1	TRBJ1-1	CSARDRVGNTEAFF
16	TRBV4-1	TRBJ2-7	CASSQDWTSGPQGQYF
15	TRBV9	TRBJ2-7	CASSEGAGVDYEQYF
13	TRBV4-1	TRBJ1-2	CASSQADKSGYTF
14	TRBV28	TRBJ2-5	CASRLAEVEETQYF
18	TRBV29-1	TRBJ2-7	CSVEDPLGQTLGSYEQYF
14	TRBV12-3/TRBV12-4	TRBJ2-5	CASSLAGGLETQYF
16	TRBV7-8	TRBJ2-3	CASSGGTLAGGDTQYF